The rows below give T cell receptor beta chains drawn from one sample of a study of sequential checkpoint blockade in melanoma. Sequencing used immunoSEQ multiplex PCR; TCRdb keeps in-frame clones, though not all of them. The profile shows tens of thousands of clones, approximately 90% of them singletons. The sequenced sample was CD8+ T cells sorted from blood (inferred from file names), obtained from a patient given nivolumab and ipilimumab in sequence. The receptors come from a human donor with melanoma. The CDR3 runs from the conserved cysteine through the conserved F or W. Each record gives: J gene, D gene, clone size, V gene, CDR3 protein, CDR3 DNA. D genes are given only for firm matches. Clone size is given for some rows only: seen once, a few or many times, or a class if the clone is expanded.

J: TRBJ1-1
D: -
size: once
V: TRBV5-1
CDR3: CASSLYGGTEAFF
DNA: TGCGCCAGCAGCTTATACGGGGGGACTGAAGCTTTCTTT

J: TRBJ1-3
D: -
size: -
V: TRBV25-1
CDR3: CASSEFSGAGNTIYF
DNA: TGTGCCAGCAGTGAATTTTCCGGGGCTGGAAACACCATATATTTT

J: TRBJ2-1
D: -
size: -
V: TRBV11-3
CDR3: CASSLGKRGEQFF
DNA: TGTGCCAGCAGCTTAGGCAAGCGAGGAGAGCAGTTCTTC

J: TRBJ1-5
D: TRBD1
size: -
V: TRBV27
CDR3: CASGTTGALNQPQHF
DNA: TGTGCCAGCGGGACGACAGGGGCGCTCAATCAGCCCCAGCATTTT

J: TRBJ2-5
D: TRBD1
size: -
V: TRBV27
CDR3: CASSFGTGGGTQYF
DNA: TGTGCCAGCAGTTTTGGGACAGGGGGAGGGACCCAGTACTTC

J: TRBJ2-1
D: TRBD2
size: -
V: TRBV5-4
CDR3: CASSPGLAGAQTYNEQFF
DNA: TGTGCCAGCAGCCCGGGACTAGCGGGAGCCCAAACCTACAATGAGCAGTTCTTC

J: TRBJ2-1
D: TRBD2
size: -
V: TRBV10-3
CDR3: CAISDPGGNEQFF
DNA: TGTGCCATCAGTGACCCGGGGGGGAATGAGCAGTTCTTC

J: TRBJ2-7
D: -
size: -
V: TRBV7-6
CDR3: CASTGGAAYEQYF
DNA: TGTGCCAGCACCGGCGGGGCAGCCTACGAGCAGTACTTC

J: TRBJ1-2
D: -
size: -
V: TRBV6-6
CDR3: CASSRRLTQGGYTF
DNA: TGTGCCAGCAGTCGACGTCTAACACAGGGTGGCTACACCTTC

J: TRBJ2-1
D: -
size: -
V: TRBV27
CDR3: CATTIRGSYNEQFF
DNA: TGTGCCACCACTATTCGGGGCTCCTACAATGAGCAGTTCTTC

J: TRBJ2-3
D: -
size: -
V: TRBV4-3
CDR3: CASSQGKGYGDTQYF
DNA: TGCGCCAGCAGCCAAGGGAAGGGGTACGGAGATACGCAGTATTTT

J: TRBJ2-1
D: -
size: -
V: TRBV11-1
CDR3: CASSLTPGGLYNEQFF
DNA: TGTGCCAGCAGCTTGACGCCTGGGGGCCTGTACAATGAGCAGTTCTTC

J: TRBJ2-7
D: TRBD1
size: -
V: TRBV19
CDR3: CATSGTGIYEQYF
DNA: TGTGCCACCTCCGGGACAGGTATCTACGAGCAGTACTTC

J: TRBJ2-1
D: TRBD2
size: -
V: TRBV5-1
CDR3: CASSFLGDLAGVGQFF
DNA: TGCGCCAGCAGCTTCCTCGGAGATCTAGCGGGAGTGGGGCAGTTCTTC

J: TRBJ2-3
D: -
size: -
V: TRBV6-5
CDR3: CASGPFPLDTQYF
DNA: TGTGCCAGCGGGCCCTTTCCGCTTGATACGCAGTATTTT

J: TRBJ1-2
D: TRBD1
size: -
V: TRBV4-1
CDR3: CASIGQGASGGYTF
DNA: TGCGCCAGCATCGGACAGGGGGCAAGTGGGGGCTACACCTTC

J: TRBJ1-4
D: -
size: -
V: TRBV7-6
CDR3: CASSLGAGFNEKLFF
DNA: TGTGCCAGCAGCTTAGGGGCAGGTTTTAATGAAAAACTGTTTTTT